This T cell receptor beta chain was captured in a study of beta chain features in type 1 diabetes. Study-wide results and caveats: In every one of the four CD4+ subsets, TCRB CDR3s were moderately but significantly shorter in Type 1 diabetes patients. Patients with type 1 diabetes showed fewer VDJ junction insertions and more deletions. An over-representation of cells with high TCR expression could result from cDNA sequencing. It was among patients, rather than healthy donors, that naive, central memory and Treg TCRB repertoires appeared more similar. In these data, an HLA type influence on TCRB rearrangement remained unresolved.

Since all of the isolated RNA was reverse transcribed, expressed TCRB transcripts were what got sequenced. Method: immunoSEQ multiplex PCR; TCRdb's copy keeps in-frame clones and lacks some. The sample lists 150,000 to 180,000 clones, 10% seen once, with under 0.55% in the top ten. V lost 1 base and J lost 5; bases outside the gene matches: 2. Germline V gene lookup returns CDR1 LGHNA and CDR2 YNFKEQ. The length of the CDR3 is 14 residues. On this clone itself: Its specificity is unknown.

This sequence joins TRBV4-2 and TRBJ1-5; 7 bases agree with TRBD1. The origin of this receptor is a man aged 25 to 40 with type 1 diabetes. Sequencing used central memory CD4+ T cells from blood. The CDR3 sequence is CASSQGDSYQPQHF. CDR3 DNA sequence: TGTGCCAGCAGCCAAGGGGACAGCTATCAGCCCCAGCATTTT.